This T cell receptor beta chain was profiled in a study of T cells expressing NK-cell markers. The overall study: Sequencing covered eight donors, seven HCMV-seropositive and one seronegative. General study points: There remained a lack of clarity about HCMV specificity of expanded NKG2C+ T cell clones. In roughly 6 donors, dominant CD3+CD56+NKG2C+ clones formed about 1.0-7.5% of CD8+ cells.

Following a re-call of the 5' RACE reads, TCRdb has one entry per CDR3 protein and lacks DNA. This table lists about 550,000 distinct CDR3 sequences. This CDR3 has 15 residues. The germline V gene encodes CDR1 MNHNS and CDR2 SASEGT. To note about this clonotype: Its antigen is as yet unknown.

The chain has TRBV6-1 and TRBJ1-1; TCRdb selects TRBD1, and the lack of DNA leaves this call unchecked. The specimen was blood T cells: a sorted CD56 or NKG2C T cell subset, CD4+ or CD8+ T cells, or bulk PBMC T cells (not recorded which). The source is a young man in good health. The CDR3 reads CASREGGQGFTEAFF.